This TCR beta chain was found in a study of beta chain features in type 1 diabetes. Study outcomes and limitations: Among all four CD4+ subsets, Type 1 diabetes patients had TCRB CDR3s that were moderately but significantly shorter. Insertions at VDJ junctions were less frequent in type 1 diabetes patients. These patients also deleted more nucleotides at the same junctions. Researchers reported that naive, central memory and Treg TCRB repertoires appeared more similar in patients than in healthy donors.

The CDR3 is made up of 13 amino acids. The V gene's germline CDR1 is SNHLY and CDR2 FYNNEI. V was cut by 4 bases and J by 1 base, with 7 bases left in between. Naive, central memory, regulatory and stem cell-like memory cells within the CD4+ compartment were sorted using CD45RO/CCR7/CD25/CD127/CD95/CD27. This clone was counted a few times. Its specificity is not known. The study reverse transcribed the entire isolated RNA, so it sequenced expressed TCRB transcripts. Assay: immunoSEQ multiplex PCR; the TCRdb copy retains only in-frame clones and omits some. Found here are 600,000 to 700,000 clones, over 10% of them singletons; the top ten hold about 0.11%.

The TCR sequence derives from a young man with type 1 diabetes. Material for sequencing was naive CD4+ T cells from blood. The V gene is TRBV2, the J gene TRBJ2-5; D possibly corresponds to TRBD1 (5 bases). Here the CDR3 reads CASSGQLQETQYF. CDR3 DNA sequence: TGTGCCAGCAGTGGACAGCTCCAAGAGACCCAGTACTTC.